This TCR beta chain originates from a study of blood T cell repertoires in COVID-19. Losses at the gene ends were 9 bases for V and 4 bases for J; bases not matched to a gene: 5. There are 13 residues in the CDR3. Clones were sequenced by immunoSEQ multiplex PCR, and TCRdb holds only the in-frame ones, with some missing. The data show about 290,000 clones, around 81% seen once. This receptor was taken from a woman aged 50 to 65 with active or convalescent COVID-19. Sequencing used peripheral blood. V and J are TRBV12-3 or TRBV12-4 and TRBJ2-2; 7 bases align to TRBD1. The CDR3 region has the DNA TGTGCCAGTGGGGGACAGCGCACCGGGGAGCTGTTTTTT. Its translation: CASGGQRTGELFF.